The 4 T cell receptor beta chains below all came from one sample that was sequenced in a study of T cell responses to AZD1222 COVID-19 vaccine. The repertoire was sequenced with immunoSEQ multiplex PCR; TCRdb's copy has only in-frame clones and lacks some. The table lists under 110,000 clones, about 90% of them singletons. The sequencing used peripheral blood, collected on day 0 of AZD1222 vaccination. Receptors were obtained from an adult in good health.

The gene calls are TRBV4-2 and TRBJ1-2, with TRBD1 identical over 9 bases. Germline V gene data show CDR1 as LGHNA and CDR2 as YNFKEQ. The CDR3 runs to 14 residues. V shed 1 base and J 4 bases; nucleotides not matched to a gene: 1. The CDR3 DNA follows: TGTGCCAGCAGCCAAGGGACAGGGGCCTATGGCTACACCTTC. It yields the protein CASSQGTGAYGYTF.

The rearrangement joins TRBV6-1 to TRBJ1-4, with a tentative D call TRBD1 (5 bases). V lost 4 bases and J lost 0, with 15 bases in between. This CDR3 has 17 amino acids. Germline V gene lookup returns CDR1 MNHNS and CDR2 SASEGT. The CDR3 spells CASSGGRGNPTNEKLFF. In nucleotides, the CDR3 is TGTGCCAGCAGTGGAGGGAGGGGCAACCCAACTAATGAAAAACTGTTTTTT.

The chain uses TRBV11-2 and TRBJ1-1, with unresolved D. Looked up from germline, CDR1 is SGHAT and CDR2 is FQNNGV. The CDR3 is 16 amino acids. V gave up 5 bases and J gave up 0 bases, with 16 bases separating them. The chain's CDR3 is CASSDSSGPMNTEAFF. Written as DNA, the CDR3 is TGTGCCAGCAGCGATTCCTCAGGCCCGATGAACACTGAAGCTTTCTTT.

This rearrangement joins TRBV10-3 to TRBJ2-2; 9 bases align to TRBD2. Germline CDR1 ENHRY, CDR2 SYGVKD. V gave up 6 bases and J gave up 3 bases; unmatched junction bases: 2. The CDR3 totals 14 residues. The CDR3: CAISVAGDTGELFF. In DNA, the CDR3 is TGTGCCATCAGCGTAGCGGGAGACACCGGGGAGCTGTTTTTT.